This T cell receptor beta chain appears in the sequencing data of a study of blood T cell repertoires in COVID-19 (dated by TCRdb to 2019 to 2021). Notes on the research overall: The collaborator samples originated in the United States, Italy and Spain and spanned the acute and convalescent phases of COVID-19. The prospective study material was composed of cDNA or gDNA derived from T cells, B-cell-depleted T cells, or PBMCs. Deeply sampled blood TCRbeta repertoires from subjects exposed to, actively infected with, or recovered from COVID-19 were included in the dataset. The repertoires were released in a freely available public database meant as a resource for research on the immune response to SARS-CoV-2. Samples came from the ongoing ImmuneRACE study (first 160 participants) plus 1,254 subjects from 6 global collaborators. Sample metadata almost always included a de-identified subject ID, COVID-19 status, age in years and sex. Where available, HLA class I and class II types were taken from metadata supplied by the sample provider and were not determined by assay-based typing. Here is what the overall study found, with its caveats: How much clinical and demographic metadata was included differed by source and by participant, and the metadata was provided uncurated.

The immunoSEQ Assay, a bias-controlled multiplex PCR, was used to amplify TCRbeta CDR3 regions from genomic DNA. For the original study's pipeline: The number of nucleated cells in each sample was estimated from the amplification of reference gene primers within the assay. Sequence reads were collapsed and filtered to measure the absolute abundance of every unique TCRbeta CDR3 rearrangement. For each sample, productive Simpson clonality was calculated by taking the square root of Simpson's diversity index across productive rearrangements. Held by TCRdb, this immuneACCESS table contains in-frame sequences only and omits some clones. Under half of the omission traces to an unresolved V gene where checked; the cause of the rest is unknown. V and J calls plus clone size are reproduced from that table; the DNA served to infer D and trimming. The sample table shows 130,000 to 150,000 clones, and 88% are seen once. Jointly, the top ten make up less than 2% of the sample.

Each collaborating institution followed its own protocols to collect whole blood in K2EDTA tubes. For TCRbeta analysis, collaborators shipped samples in one of three forms: frozen whole blood, isolated PBMCs, or DNA extracted from either of those sample types. Clipping removes 6 bases from V and 4 bases from J, with 8 as the unmatched junction base count. From cysteine to phenylalanine, the CDR3 is 14 amino acids long. Of all the DNA, just the CDR3 is kept, 42 bases in frame from base 1. Per the germline V gene, WSHSY is the CDR1 and SAAADI is the CDR2. On this clone: What antigen it recognizes has not been identified. Within one base of it there is no much larger clone, and no base qualities were kept.

Here the chain combines TRBV10-2 and TRBJ1-2, and 7 bases in between align with TRBD1. Sequencing was performed on peripheral blood. The TCR comes from a man in his sixties or seventies with acute or convalescent COVID-19. The nucleotides read TGCGCCAGCAGCCCCAGACAGGGAGGCTATGGCTACACCTTC. This codes for CASSPRQGGYGYTF.